This TCR beta chain stems from a study of shared clonotypes between healthy human individuals. The run depth of the assay was deep. Per the authors' pipeline: ImmunoSEQ junction-only sequences lacked quality scores, so their filtering differed. Libraries were prepared by immunoSEQ multiplex PCR; TCRdb keeps only in-frame clonotypes and omits some of them. V, J and clone size were drawn from that table, and D and trimming were deduced from the DNA. This table holds hundreds of thousands of clones, over 60% found once. The CDR3 has 16 residues. V lost 0 bases, J lost 7 bases, and 10 bases stayed unmatched. Germline CDR1 SGHNT, CDR2 YYREEE (reference sequence).

The specimen sequenced was PBMCs. The receptor was isolated from a woman in her 40s in good health. Some clones in this sample may be carry-over from other donors' samples. The chain combines TRBV5-4 with TRBJ2-1, with 7 positions matching TRBD2. CDR3 bases: TGTGCCAGCAGCTTGGGGGGCGGGAGAGCGGCAAATGAGCAGTTCTTC. Translation gives CASSLGGGRAANEQFF.